These 22 T cell receptor beta chains came from one sample sequenced in a study of regulatory T cells in long-lasting Graves disease. Construction of the TCR beta libraries employed iRepertoire HTBI primers in conjunction with Arm-PCR of CDR3 regions. MiXCR, applied by TCRdb to the multiplex PCR reads, yields one record per CDR3 protein. The top ten clones hold 6.5% to 8% of a sample with roughly 450,000 distinct CDR3 sequences, around 20% of them seen once. Sample time point: persistent/refractory GD, antithyroid drugs over 5 years with positive TRAb. Making the TCR library involved RNA that had been extracted from PBMCs. The specimen was peripheral blood mononuclear cells (PBMCs), collected when the disease was refractory, from a patient treated with antithyroid drugs. These receptor sequences come from a female donor with Graves disease.

The sample holds many counts of this clonotype. The chain combines TRBV28 with TRBJ2-5; 7 bases align to TRBD1. With V trimmed by 6 bases and J by 3 bases, 10 bases remained unmatched. Germline values: CDR1 MDHEN, CDR2 SYDVKM. This CDR3 region has 15 residues. CDR3 loop: CASRRTSGGKETQYF. The CDR3 nucleotides are TGTGCCAGCAGACGTACTTCAGGGGGAAAAGAGACCCAGTACTTC.

This clonotype was counted at least ten times. The CDR3 DNA reads TGCGCCAGCAGCTTGGCCAGCAGTGGGGGCACTGAAGCTTTCTTT. It translates to CASSLASSGGTEAFF. V gene TRBV5-1 combines with J gene TRBJ1-1; TRBD1 might be the D (5 bases). CDR1 is SGHRS and CDR2 is YFSETQ in the germline V gene. The ends were cut back, 0 bases at V and 4 bases at J, with 13 bases in the middle. The CDR3 runs to 15 residues.

Points on this clonotype: At one boundary the junction diverges from the germline segment, which might be a read error. The rearrangement joins TRBV6-2 or TRBV6-3 to TRBJ1-1; 7 nucleotides match TRBD1. Looked up from germline, CDR1 is MNHEY and CDR2 is SVGEGT. The CDR3 extends over 14 amino acids. The CDR3 here is CASSYRDSNTKAFF. For the CDR3, the DNA is TGTGCCAGCAGTTACCGGGACAGCAACACTAAAGCTTTCTTT.

This clonotype was observed many times. The CDR3 nucleotides are TGTGCCAGCAGTAGGGAGACAGGGGTTGGGGTAGGGACCCAGTACTTC. Protein product: CASSRETGVGVGTQYF. The V gene is TRBV2, the J gene TRBJ2-5, with 8 bases that match TRBD1. In germline, CDR1 is SNHLY, CDR2 FYNNEI. CDR3 length: 16 residues. V shed 5 bases, J shed 7 bases, and the junction held 15 bases outside the gene matches.

This chain joins TRBV18 and TRBJ1-6; no reliable D call. The V and J ends lost 0 bases and 7 bases respectively, with 4 bases between them. CDR1 is KGHSH and CDR2 is LQKENI in the germline V gene. CDR3 length: 13 amino acids. The CDR3 DNA sequence: TGTGCCAGCTCACCACCCCAGAATTCACCCCTCCACTTT. Protein product: CASSPPQNSPLHF.

The chain recombines TRBV9 with TRBJ1-2; 12 nucleotides line up with TRBD1. Unmatched junction bases numbered 3, after V lost 2 bases and J lost 4 bases. Germline CDR1 reads SGDLS; CDR2 reads YYNGEE. CDR3 length equals 15 residues. CDR3 sequence (DNA): TGTGCCAGCAGCGTGGGACAGGGGGCTGTCTATGGCTACACCTTC. This gives the protein CASSVGQGAVYGYTF.

This clonotype was seen at least ten times. J is TRBJ1-3 and V is TRBV20-1; D is possibly TRBD1 (6 bases). The V end lost 3 bases, the J end lost 0 bases, and 24 bases lay between the germline ends. Germline V lookup: CDR1 DFQATT, CDR2 SNEGSKA (reference sequence). This CDR3 spans 19 amino acids. In DNA, the CDR3 is TGCAGTGCTAGGAAGGATAGGGGGGCAGGGATTTTCTCTGGAAACACCATATATTTT. Translation: CSARKDRGAGIFSGNTIYF.

This chain uses TRBV4-3 with TRBJ1-2; D remains unclear. V was shortened by 0 bases and J by 4 bases, with 12 bases between the two germline ends. The CDR3 is made up of 15 amino acids. Germline V lookup: CDR1 LGHNA, CDR2 YSLEER. The CDR3 sequence: CASSQDHEWAYGYTF. DNA for the CDR3: TGCGCCAGCAGCCAAGATCATGAATGGGCCTATGGCTACACCTTC.

Of note for this clonotype: A much larger clone lies a single base off, so this may be a read error. The chain recombines TRBV3-1 with TRBJ2-5; D not certain. The germline gives CDR1 LGHDT, CDR2 YNNKEL (reference sequence). This CDR3 spans 14 amino acids. The CDR3: CASSPALAKNIQHF. CDR3 in DNA: TGTGCCAGCAGCCCAGCATTAGCCAAAAACATTCAGCACTTC.

Remarks on this clonotype: Given a much more abundant clone one base away, this may be a read error. The final CDR3 position lacks the conserved phenylalanine or tryptophan, pointing to a likely read error. This chain links TRBV6-2 or TRBV6-3 with TRBJ2-5, with TRBD1 matching 7 bases. The CDR3 is made up of 16 amino acids. V lost 7 bases to trimming and J lost 5 bases; unmatched junction nucleotides: 16. Per germline, CDR1 MNHEY and CDR2 SVGEGT. As DNA, the CDR3 is TGTGCCAGCAACCGCCTGGGGGACAGAAGATGGGAGACCCAGTACCTC. It is translated as CASNRLGDRRWETQYL.

At least ten counts were recorded for this clonotype. At one end the junction does not follow the germline gene, possibly because of a read error. The chain uses TRBV27 and TRBJ2-5; D gene unclear. CDR3 length equals 15 residues. CDR1 and CDR2 (germline): MNHEY, SMNVEV (reference sequence). The CDR3 sequence is CASNLRSSPAETQYF. CDR3 bases: TGTGCCAGCAATTTAAGGTCTTCCCCAGCGGAGACCCAGTACTTC.

V and J are TRBV3-1 and TRBJ2-3; 9 nucleotides match TRBD2. Germline V CDR1 and CDR2: LGHDT, YNNKEL (reference sequence). V trimming: 3 bases; J trimming: 8 bases; junction bases outside the gene matches: 12. This CDR3 has 16 amino acids. The DNA for the CDR3 is TGTGCCAGCAGCCATTTCTCTAGCGGGATGAGTGGTACGCAGTATTTT. It yields the protein CASSHFSSGMSGTQYF.

The table lists this clonotype with many counts. This chain uses TRBV14 with TRBJ1-1; 8 bases are shared with TRBD1. J was trimmed by 3 bases and V by 4 bases; bases with no gene match: 7. This CDR3 has 15 residues. From germline, CDR1 is SGHDN and CDR2 FVKESK. The CDR3 reads CASSLRTGGDTEAFF. In nucleotides, the CDR3 is TGTGCCAGCAGCCTCCGAACAGGGGGGGACACTGAAGCTTTCTTT.

This clonotype has a count of ten or more. The V and J genes are TRBV11-2 and TRBJ2-7; 7 bases fit TRBD1. The CDR3 is 13 residues long. V gave up 4 bases and J gave up 7 bases; unmatched junction bases: 7. Germline V lookup: CDR1 SGHAT, CDR2 FQNNGV. The CDR3 loop is CASSWDSFGEQYF. The CDR3 bases are TGTGCCAGCAGCTGGGACAGCTTCGGGGAGCAGTACTTC.

The chain links TRBV20-1 to TRBJ1-2; D is unclear. Per the germline V gene, CDR1 is DFQATT and CDR2 is SNEGSKA (reference sequence). The CDR3 sequence is 11 residues long. The V end was cut by 6 bases, the J end by 7 bases, with 12 bases between. CDR3 sequence: CSAGRQPGYTF. CDR3 sequence (DNA): TGCAGTGCCGGCCGACAACCTGGCTACACCTTC.

Many counts were recorded for this clonotype. V is TRBV5-5 and J is TRBJ1-5; 7 nucleotides align to TRBD1. The CDR3 is 14 residues long. V was pared by 0 bases and J by 6 bases, with 3 bases of the junction left unmatched. CDR1 is SGHKS and CDR2 is YYEKEE in the germline V gene (reference sequence). The CDR3: CASSLAAGGQPQHF. CDR3 sequence (DNA): TGTGCCAGCAGCTTGGCGGCAGGGGGTCAGCCCCAGCATTTT.

This clonotype was detected a few times. The rearrangement joins TRBV19 to TRBJ2-2; tentative D call: TRBD2 (6 bases). Germline lookup yields CDR1 LNHDA and CDR2 SQIVND (reference sequence). The CDR3 length is 14 residues. V lost 9 bases to trimming and J lost 0 bases, with 11 bases between them. Here the CDR3 reads CASIGLTNTGELFF. The DNA of the CDR3 is TGTGCCAGCATTGGACTAACGAACACCGGGGAGCTGTTTTTT.

V and J are TRBV19 and TRBJ2-7; maybe TRBD2 (6 bases). CDR1 is LNHDA, CDR2 SQIVND, per germline (reference sequence). This CDR3 contains 16 residues. The ends were cut back, 4 bases at V and 3 bases at J, with 19 bases in the middle. CDR3 DNA sequence: TGTGCCAGTAGTAGCCCTGGGGTAGCGGACTTCTACGAGCAGTACTTC. It is translated as CASSSPGVADFYEQYF. Variable domain in full (rest from reference TRBV19 and TRBJ2-7): DGGITQSPKYLFRKEGQNVTLSCEQNLNHDAMYWYRQDPGQGLRLIYYSQIVNDFQKGDIAEGYSVSREKKESFPLTVTSAQKNPTAFYLCASSSPGVADFYEQYFGPGTRLTVT.

This clonotype occurred many times. This chain joins TRBV12-3 or TRBV12-4 and TRBJ2-2, with TRBD1 matching over 9 bases. CDR3 length equals 16 residues. J gave up 7 bases and V 6 bases, and 12 bases lay outside the gene matches. CDR3 amino acids: CASSRELGTGHGELFF. CDR3 sequence (DNA): TGTGCCAGCAGCCGGGAACTTGGGACAGGGCACGGGGAGCTGTTTTTT.

On this clonotype: Possible read error: a much larger clone is one base away. This chain joins TRBV13 and TRBJ2-7; 10 bases line up with TRBD1. Trimming removed 7 bases from V and 7 bases from J; junction bases left unmatched: 7. CDR1 is PRHDT, CDR2 FYEKMQ, per germline (reference sequence). This CDR3 spans 13 amino acids. CDR3 DNA: TGTGCCAGCAACCAAGGACAGGGGGAAGAGCAGTACTTC. Translating gives CASNQGQGEEQYF.

The V gene is TRBV9, the J gene TRBJ2-5; 10 nucleotides line up with TRBD2. The CDR3 has 20 amino acids. The germline V gene encodes CDR1 SGDLS and CDR2 YYNGEE. Trimming at V came to 4 bases and at J to 5 bases, leaving 23 bases not matched to a gene. For the CDR3, the DNA is TGTGCCAGCAGCCCCCGACTAGCGGGTGACGTTCCGAGAGGTGTCGAGACCCAGTACTTC. Encoded protein: CASSPRLAGDVPRGVETQYF.

This clonotype was recorded many times. This sequence joins TRBV28 and TRBJ1-5; no clear D. This CDR3 spans 12 amino acids. The V and J ends lost 5 bases and 7 bases respectively, with 9 bases between them. The germline gives CDR1 MDHEN, CDR2 SYDVKM. The CDR3 DNA sequence: TGTGCCAGCAGTGCTGCCGGGCAGCCCCAGCATTTT. Translation: CASSAAGQPQHF. The full variable domain, with the rest looked up from reference TRBV28 and TRBJ1-5, is DVKVTQSSRYLVKRTGEKVFLECVQDMDHENMFWYRQDPGLGLRLIYFSYDVKMKEKGDIPEGYSVSREKKERFSLILESASTNQTSMYLCASSAAGQPQHFGDGTRLSIL.